This T cell receptor (beta chain) was sequenced during a study of cytotoxic CD8 clonotypes in ibrutinib-treated CLL. The CDR3 is made up of 14 amino acids. In germline, CDR1 is SGHAT, CDR2 FQNNGV. Trimming took 5 bases from V and 3 from J, leaving 14 bases between them. The data were produced by immunoSEQ multiplex PCR, yet TCRdb's version contains in-frame clones alone and is incomplete. This sample has approximately 33,000 clones; 69% occur once, and the top ten carry around a quarter. Roughly 2 micrograms of genomic DNA from cryopreserved PBMCs went into TCR beta libraries. The material was PBMCs, obtained before ibrutinib treatment. The source is a human donor with chronic lymphocytic leukemia. This chain joins TRBV11-2 and TRBJ2-7; D is ambiguous. CDR3 coding DNA: TGTGCCAGCAGCCCCATATCCCTGGGCTACGAGCAGTACTTC. Translating gives CASSPISLGYEQYF.